This T cell receptor (beta chain) was documented in a study of CD8 T cells in Susac syndrome. Study observations and caveats: The number of individuals included in the study's TCR sequencing and HLA analysis was acknowledged as relatively small.

Concerning this clonotype itself: Antigen specificity is unknown.

The CDR3 is 15 amino acids. The V and J ends lost 5 bases and 6 bases respectively, with 19 bases between them. The germline gives CDR1 SGHAT, CDR2 FQNNGV. The authors reverse transcribed about 0.5 to 1 ug RNA with random hexamers. A single record per CDR3 protein comes from TCRdb applying MiXCR to the immunoSEQ multiplex PCR reads. Among about 160,000 distinct CDR3 sequences listed, 93% were seen once. This sequence was found in a human donor in good health. The sample taken for sequencing was CD4+ T cells from PBMCs. This sequence joins TRBV11-2 and TRBJ2-5; D uncertain. CDR3 DNA sequence: TGTGCCAGCAGCCGCCCGGAACGCGCGGAGAAGACCCAGTACTTC. It encodes CASSRPERAEKTQYF.